This T cell receptor (beta chain) comes out of a study of blood T cell repertoires in COVID-19. V was trimmed by 3 bases and J by 2 bases, leaving 14 bases between them. The CDR3 is made up of 14 amino acids. The V gene's germline CDR1 is DFQATT and CDR2 SNEGSKA (reference sequence). Some clones are missing from TCRdb's copy, which holds only in-frame ones; the method was immunoSEQ multiplex PCR. In the table there are about 160,000 clones, more than 60% of which are singletons. This chain links TRBV20-1 with TRBJ2-7; D not resolved. The source is a man aged 55-75 years with acute or convalescent COVID-19. Material: peripheral blood. In DNA form, the CDR3 reads TGCAGTGCTAGTCTTGGCAGCGCTACCTACGAGCAGTACTTC. Encoded protein: CSASLGSATYEQYF.